These 6 T cell receptor beta chains originate from one sample sequenced in a study of shared clonotypes between healthy human individuals (dated by TCRdb to 2019 to 2021). The protocol used for the library was the immunoSEQ multiplex PCR assay. In its TCRdb copy, this immuneACCESS table keeps in-frame sequences only and misses some clones. Where compared with another copy, unresolved V genes explain less than half of these, and the others have no known cause. The sample table contains roughly 770,000 clones; only one count was recorded for about 96% of them. Of the sample, less than 0.3% falls within the top ten clones. For the CD8 naive samples, CD45RO-negative cells were positively selected for CCR7, yielding a CD45RA+CCR7+ population from which TemRA cells were excluded. Sequencing was done on a sample of naive CD8+ T cells sorted from blood. This specimen's cell subset or site label, per the study, means: CD45RA+CCR7+. The receptors were sampled from a young man in good health.

The chain couples TRBV7-9 to TRBJ2-7; 7 positions match TRBD1. Germline V gene sequence: CDR1 SEHNR, CDR2 FQNEAQ (reference sequence). CDR3 length: 17 amino acids. Losses at the gene ends were 4 bases for V and 4 bases for J; bases not matched to a gene: 16. CDR3: CASSSPLTGTEIYEQYF. The CDR3 coding sequence is TGTGCCAGCAGCTCCCCCTTGACCGGGACAGAGATTTACGAGCAGTACTTC.

This rearrangement joins TRBV5-4 to TRBJ2-5, with 10 bases that match TRBD1. The CDR3 covers 15 residues. With 4 bases clipped from V and 2 bases from J, the junction kept 5 bases outside the gene matches. Germline-derived CDR1 and CDR2 are SGHNT and YYREEE (reference sequence). The CDR3 DNA sequence: TGTGCCAGCAGCGTCCGGGACAGGGGACAAGAGACCCAGTACTTC. It translates to CASSVRDRGQETQYF.

This chain links TRBV5-1 with TRBJ2-1; 10 bases match TRBD2. The CDR3 extends over 15 amino acids. Germline CDR1 SGHRS, CDR2 YFSETQ. V was pared by 4 bases and J by 4 bases, with 5 bases of the junction left unmatched. The CDR3 DNA is TGCGCCAGCAGCGCCGGACTAGCGGATTACAATGAGCAGTTCTTC. Translation gives CASSAGLADYNEQFF.

CDR3 sequence reads: CASSEKGRANTGELFF. The CDR3 DNA reads TGTGCCAGCAGCGAGAAGGGACGCGCGAACACCGGGGAGCTGTTTTTT. The chain couples TRBV9 to TRBJ2-2; D is tentatively TRBD1 or TRBD2 (5 bases each). V was clipped by 3 bases and J by 0 bases, with 12 bases between them. The germline gives CDR1 SGDLS, CDR2 YYNGEE. The CDR3 sequence is 16 residues long.

The V and J genes are TRBV6-1 and TRBJ1-5; D call uncertain. The CDR3 covers 14 residues. The germline V and J ends were trimmed by 2 bases and 5 bases, with 10 bases remaining between them. CDR1 and CDR2 (germline): MNHNS, SASEGT. CDR3 nucleotide sequence: TGTGCCAGCAGTGAACAGGAGATCGATCAGCCCCAGCATTTT. Protein sequence: CASSEQEIDQPQHF.

The chain links TRBV9 to TRBJ2-2; no definite D call. Germline CDR1 and CDR2: SGDLS and YYNGEE. With 0 bases removed from V and 0 bases from J, the gap between germline ends came to 9 bases. The CDR3 covers 16 residues. This CDR3 reads CASSVEGSSNTGELFF. Written as DNA, the CDR3 is TGTGCCAGCAGCGTAGAGGGCTCCTCGAACACCGGGGAGCTGTTTTTT.